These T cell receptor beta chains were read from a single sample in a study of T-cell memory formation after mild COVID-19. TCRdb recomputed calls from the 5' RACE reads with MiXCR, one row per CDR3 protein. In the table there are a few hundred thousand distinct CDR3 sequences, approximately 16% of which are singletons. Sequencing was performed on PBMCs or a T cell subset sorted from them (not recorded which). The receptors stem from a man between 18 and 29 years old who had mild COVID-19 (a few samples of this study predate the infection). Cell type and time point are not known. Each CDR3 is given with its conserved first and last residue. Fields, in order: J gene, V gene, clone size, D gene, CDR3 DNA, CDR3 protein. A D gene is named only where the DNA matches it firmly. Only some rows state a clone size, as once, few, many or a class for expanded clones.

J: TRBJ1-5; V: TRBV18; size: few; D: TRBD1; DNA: TGTGCCAGCTCACCTGTGGACAGGGTTGTGAGCAATCAGCCCCAGCATTTT; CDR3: CASSPVDRVVSNQPQHF
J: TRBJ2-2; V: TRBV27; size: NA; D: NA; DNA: TGTGCCAGCGGATCGGGGGAGCTGTTTTTT; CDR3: CASGSGELFF
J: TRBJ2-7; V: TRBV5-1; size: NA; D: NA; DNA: TGCGCCAGCAGCTCCGGGGGACCATCCACCTACGAGCAGTACTTC; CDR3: CASSSGGPSTYEQYF
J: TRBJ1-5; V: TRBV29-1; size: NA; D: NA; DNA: TGCAGCGTCGGTGACAGTCAGCCCCAGCATTTT; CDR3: CSVGDSQPQHF
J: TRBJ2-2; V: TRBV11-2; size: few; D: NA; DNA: TGTGCCAGCAGCTTAACGCAGGTCTGGAACACCGGGGAGCTGTTTTTT; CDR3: CASSLTQVWNTGELFF
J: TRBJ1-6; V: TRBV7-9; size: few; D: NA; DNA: TGTGCCAGCAGCCCGGGGGGGCGGTCGGGATCACCCCTCCACTTT; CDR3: CASSPGGRSGSPLHF
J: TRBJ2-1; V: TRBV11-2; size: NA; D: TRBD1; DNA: TGTGCCAGCAGCTTTGACAGGGACAATGAGCAGTTCTTC; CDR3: CASSFDRDNEQFF
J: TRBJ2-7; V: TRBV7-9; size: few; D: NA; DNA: TGTGCCAGCAGCTTAGCGCAGACGGGATCCTACGAGCAGTACTTC; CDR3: CASSLAQTGSYEQYF
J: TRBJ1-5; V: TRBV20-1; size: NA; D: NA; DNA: TGCAGTGCTAGCGGACAGAGCTATAGCAATCAGCCCCAGCATTTT; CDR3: CSASGQSYSNQPQHF
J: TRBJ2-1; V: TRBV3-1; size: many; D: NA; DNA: TGTGCCAGCAGCCACACTAGCTCCCATGAGCAGTTCTTC; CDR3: CASSHTSSHEQFF
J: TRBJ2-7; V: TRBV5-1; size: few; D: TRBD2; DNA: TGCGCCAGCAGGGCCGGGACTAGCGGGGGATTCTACGAGCAGTACTTC; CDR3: CASRAGTSGGFYEQYF
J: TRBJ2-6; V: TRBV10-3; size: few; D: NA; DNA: TGTGCCATCAGTGATCGGATTCCTAGCTCTGGGGCCAACGTCCTGACTTTC; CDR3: CAISDRIPSSGANVLTF
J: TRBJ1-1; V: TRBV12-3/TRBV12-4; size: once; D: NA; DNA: TGTGCCAGCAGTCCGGGGGGGAAGGTCACTGAAGCTTTCTTT; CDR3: CASSPGGKVTEAFF
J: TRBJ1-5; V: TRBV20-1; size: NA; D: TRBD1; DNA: TGCAGTGCTAGTGTCCAGGGGGCCGATCAGCCCCAGCATTTT; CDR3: CSASVQGADQPQHF
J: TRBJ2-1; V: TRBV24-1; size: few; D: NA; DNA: TGTGCCACCAGTGATTGGGTAGGAACCAATGAGCAGTTCTTC; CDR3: CATSDWVGTNEQFF
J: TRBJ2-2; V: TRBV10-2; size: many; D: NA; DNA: TGCGCCAGCAGAAAGACAGACACCGGGGAGCTGTTTTTT; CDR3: CASRKTDTGELFF
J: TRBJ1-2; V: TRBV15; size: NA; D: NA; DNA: TGTGCCACCAGCTCCCGGAACGGGGGTGCCGGCTACACCTTC; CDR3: CATSSRNGGAGYTF
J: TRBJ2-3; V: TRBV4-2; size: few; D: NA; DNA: TGTGCCAGCAGCCAAGATGAGGCGGGGGCCTACACAGATACGCAGTATTTT; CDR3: CASSQDEAGAYTDTQYF
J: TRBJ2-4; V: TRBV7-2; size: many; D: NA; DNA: TGTGCCAGCAGCTTTGGGGGAATAGCCAAAAACATTCAGTACTTC; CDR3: CASSFGGIAKNIQYF
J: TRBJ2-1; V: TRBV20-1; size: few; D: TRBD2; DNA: TGCAGTGCTCCCACTAGCGGGGGGGCCTTTGAGCAGTTCTTC; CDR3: CSAPTSGGAFEQFF
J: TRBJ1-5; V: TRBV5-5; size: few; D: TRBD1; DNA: TGTGCCAGCAGCCCGGGACAGTATAGCAATCAGCCCCAGCATTTT; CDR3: CASSPGQYSNQPQHF
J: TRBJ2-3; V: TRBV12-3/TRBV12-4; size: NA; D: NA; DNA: TGTGCCAGCAGTTTCGGGACCCGCGGAGATACGCAGTATTTT; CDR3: CASSFGTRGDTQYF
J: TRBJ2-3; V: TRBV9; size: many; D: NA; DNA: TGTGCCAGCAGCCTACGACAGAGCACAGATACGCAGTATTTT; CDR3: CASSLRQSTDTQYF
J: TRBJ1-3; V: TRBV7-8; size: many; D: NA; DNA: TGTGCCAGCAGCTTACGAGGGACTGGAAACACCATATATTTT; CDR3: CASSLRGTGNTIYF
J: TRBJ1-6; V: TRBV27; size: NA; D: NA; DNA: TGTGCCAGCAGTCCAAGACGACAGGACAGCTCCTATAATTCACCCCTCCACTTT; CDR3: CASSPRRQDSSYNSPLHF
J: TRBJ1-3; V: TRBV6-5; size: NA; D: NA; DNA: TGTGCCAGCAGTTACTCGATGGTTGATGCCGGAAACACCATATATTTT; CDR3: CASSYSMVDAGNTIYF
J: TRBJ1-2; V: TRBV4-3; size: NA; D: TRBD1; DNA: TGCGCCAGCAGCCAAAAACAGGGGACCTATGGCTACACCTTC; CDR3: CASSQKQGTYGYTF
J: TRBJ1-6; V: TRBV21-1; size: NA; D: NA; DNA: TGTGCCAGCAGCTCATGGACAGAGAGCTCCTATAATTCACCCCTCCACTTT; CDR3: CASSSWTESSYNSPLHF
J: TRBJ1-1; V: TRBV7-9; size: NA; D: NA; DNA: TGTGCCAGCAGCTATAGTCGTGCCAGCAGGCTGAACACTGAAGCTTTCTTT; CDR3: CASSYSRASRLNTEAFF
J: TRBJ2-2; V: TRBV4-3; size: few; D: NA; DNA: TGCGCCAGCAGCCAAGAAGTGGTTATCACCGGGGAGCTGTTTTTT; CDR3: CASSQEVVITGELFF
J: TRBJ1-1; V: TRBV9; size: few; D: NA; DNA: TGTGCCAGCAGCGTAGTAGCGAGTCTGGGCACTGAAGCTTTCTTT; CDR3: CASSVVASLGTEAFF
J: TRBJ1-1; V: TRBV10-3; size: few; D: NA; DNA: TGTGCCATCACCCCCCGGATGGACACTGAAGCTTTCTTT; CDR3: CAITPRMDTEAFF
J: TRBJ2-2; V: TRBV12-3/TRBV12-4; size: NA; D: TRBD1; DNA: TGTGCCAGCAGTTTAGACAGGGGGATTACCGGGGAGCTGTTTTTT; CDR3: CASSLDRGITGELFF
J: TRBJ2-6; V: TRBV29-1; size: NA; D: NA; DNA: TGCAGCGTTCAGGGGAGTGCTGGGGCCAACGTCCTGACTTTC; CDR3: CSVQGSAGANVLTF
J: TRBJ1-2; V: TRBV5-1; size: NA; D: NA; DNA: TGCGCCAGCGGACCCTTGGGGCTCACCTATGGCTACACCTTC; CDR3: CASGPLGLTYGYTF
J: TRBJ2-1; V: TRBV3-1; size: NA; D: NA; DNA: TGTGCCAGCAGCCGATTAGGCGTAAATGAGCAGTTCTTC; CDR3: CASSRLGVNEQFF
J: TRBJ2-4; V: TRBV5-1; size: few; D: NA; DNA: TGCGCCAGCAGCTTGGCAGCCAGCCCCGCGGACATTCAGTACTTC; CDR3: CASSLAASPADIQYF
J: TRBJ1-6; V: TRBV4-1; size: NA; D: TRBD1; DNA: TGCGCCAGCAGCCCGGGGACAGGCTCGGGTTCACCCCTCCACTTT; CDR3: CASSPGTGSGSPLHF
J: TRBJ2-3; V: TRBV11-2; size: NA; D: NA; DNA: TGTGCCAGCAGCCTCCCGGGGAGGAATACGCAGTATTTT; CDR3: CASSLPGRNTQYF
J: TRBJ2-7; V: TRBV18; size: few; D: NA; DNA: TGTGCCAGCTCAAATTCGGGGGTCTACGAGCAGTACTTC; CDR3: CASSNSGVYEQYF